The table lists the clone carrying this TCR beta chain with a few counts. V was trimmed by 2 bases and J by 2 bases, leaving 13 bases between them. Germline CDR1 and CDR2: LGHDT and YNNKEL (reference sequence). This CDR3 comprises 15 residues. This sample stems from a study of quantifying T cell responses using KT2 cells. Overall study: cDNA was made from DNase-treated RNA using alpha and beta constant primers. A predetermined fluorescence threshold ended the second PCR, run as a qPCR.

Known numbers of the T cell clone KT2 were added to PBMC. Each cDNA got a UMI-containing oligo ligated at its 3' end. The first PCR ran three to four cycles with an equimolar RC1.1 and RC1.2 beta primer mix. TCRdb reprocessed the UMI-ligation and nested PCR reads with MiXCR, giving one entry per CDR3 protein. The sample shows tens of thousands of distinct CDR3 sequences, 7.3% of them seen only once. The chain joins TRBV3-1 to TRBJ2-7; tentative D call: TRBD2 (5 bases). The material sequenced was PBMCs spiked with cells of the T cell clone KT2. The sequence was collected from a human donor. The CDR3 loop reads CASSQRPSPTYEQYF. The CDR3 region has the DNA TGTGCCAGCAGCCAACGGCCTAGCCCAACCTACGAGCAGTACTTC.